This T cell receptor beta chain was sequenced for a study of T-cell reconstitution after alpha-beta-depleted transplantation in children (TCRdb year 2016). Looking at the study overall: Using TCR repertoire profiling, the study followed T-cell immune reconstitution in a quantitative way in children after TCRalphabeta/CD19-depleted allogeneic hematopoietic cell transplantation. Broader findings and caveats from the paper: Over subsequent months, a decline in hyperexpanded clone frequencies was noted, and after one year, T-cell counts and TCRbeta diversity were mostly ascribed to newly produced T cells. In some patients, high TCRbeta diversity at day 60 was attributed to recipient T cells and intrathymic progenitors that had survived conditioning. The apparently early alphabetaT-cell count recovery about two months after transplant was reportedly dependent on only several hundred rapidly expanded clones derived from non-depleted graft cells.

As concerns this clonotype: Its antigen remains undetermined. Base quality data are lacking; no much larger clone is found one base away.

The sample's treatment or condition label is to be understood as: allogeneic hematopoietic cell transplantation with graft depleted of TCRalphabeta T cells and CD19 B cells. TCRalphabeta/CD19-depleted allogeneic hematopoietic cell grafts were given to the transplant recipients, all of whom were children. Reading the germline V gene gives CDR1 SQVTM and CDR2 ANQGSEA. Trimming costs V 7 bases and J 0 bases, and their ends lie 11 bases apart. The CDR3 runs 13 amino acids, cysteine and phenylalanine included. Just the 39-base CDR3 DNA is kept, in frame starting at base 1. Library preparation used PCR. For sequencing, an Illumina HiSeq 2500 was employed. To normalize quantification of the TCRbeta repertoire, the TCR libraries were built with molecular barcoding that relied on unique molecular identifiers. TCRdb trimmed the raw reads at Q25, called clones with MiXCR and kept productive beta chains. Rows merge per CDR3 protein into single entries with the most common DNA and genes. This sample holds about a million distinct CDR3 sequences; 25% to 30% were observed only once. The ten largest clones take up roughly 30% of the sample.

This receptor was identified in a boy under three years old who had a stem cell transplant for SCID, so the T cells may come from the graft donor. The V and J genes are TRBV29-1 and TRBJ2-3; TRBD2 could be the D gene, as 6 bases match. Here the sequenced sample was PBMCs, mostly from graft donor cells, taken 360 days after TCRalphabeta/CD19-depleted stem cell transplant. In nucleotides, the sequence is TGCAGCGGCGGGACGGTGAGCACAGATACGCAGTATTTT. This is translated as CSGGTVSTDTQYF.